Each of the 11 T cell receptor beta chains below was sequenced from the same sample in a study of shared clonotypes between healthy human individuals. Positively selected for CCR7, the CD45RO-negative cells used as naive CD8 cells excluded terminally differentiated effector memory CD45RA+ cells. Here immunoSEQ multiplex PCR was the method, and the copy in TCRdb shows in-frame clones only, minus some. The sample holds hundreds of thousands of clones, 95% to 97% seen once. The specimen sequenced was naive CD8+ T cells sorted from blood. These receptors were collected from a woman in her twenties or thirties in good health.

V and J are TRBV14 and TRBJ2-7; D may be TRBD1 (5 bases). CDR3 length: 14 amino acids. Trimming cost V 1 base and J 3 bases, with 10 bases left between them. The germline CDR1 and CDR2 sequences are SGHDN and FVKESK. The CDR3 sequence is CASSQVRGDYEQYF. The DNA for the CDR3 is TGTGCCAGCAGCCAAGTAAGGGGCGACTACGAGCAGTACTTC.

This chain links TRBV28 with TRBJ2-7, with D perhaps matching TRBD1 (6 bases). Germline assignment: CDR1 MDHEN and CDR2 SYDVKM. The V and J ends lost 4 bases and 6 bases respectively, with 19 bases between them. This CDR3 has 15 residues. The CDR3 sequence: CASSSQTGSPPEQYF. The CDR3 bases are TGTGCCAGCAGTTCTCAAACAGGGTCTCCTCCCGAGCAGTACTTC.

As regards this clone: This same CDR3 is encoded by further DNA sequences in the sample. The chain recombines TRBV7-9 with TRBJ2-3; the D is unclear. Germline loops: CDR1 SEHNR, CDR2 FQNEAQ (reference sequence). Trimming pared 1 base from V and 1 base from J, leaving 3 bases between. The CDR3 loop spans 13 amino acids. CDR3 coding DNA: TGTGCCAGCAGCTTAGGTGGCACAGATACGCAGTATTTT. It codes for CASSLGGTDTQYF. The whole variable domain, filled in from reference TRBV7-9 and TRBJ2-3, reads DTGVSQNPRHKITKRGQNVTFRCDPISEHNRLYWYRQTLGQGPEFLTYFQNEAQLEKSRLLSDRFSAERPKGSFSTLEIQRTEQGDSAMYLCASSLGGTDTQYFGPGTRLTVL.

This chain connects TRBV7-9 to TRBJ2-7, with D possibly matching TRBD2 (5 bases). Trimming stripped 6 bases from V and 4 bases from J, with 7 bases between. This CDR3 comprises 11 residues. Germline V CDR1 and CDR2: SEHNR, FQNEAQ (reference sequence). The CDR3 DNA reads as TGTGCCAGCAGACGAGGGTACGAGCAGTACTTC. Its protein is CASRRGYEQYF.

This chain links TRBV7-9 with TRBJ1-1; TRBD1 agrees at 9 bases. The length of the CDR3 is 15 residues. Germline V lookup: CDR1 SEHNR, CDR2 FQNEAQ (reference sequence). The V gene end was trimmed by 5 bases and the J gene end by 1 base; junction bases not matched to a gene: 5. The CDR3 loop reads CASSIRQGENTEAFF. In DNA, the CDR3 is TGTGCCAGCAGCATCAGACAGGGGGAGAACACTGAAGCTTTCTTT.

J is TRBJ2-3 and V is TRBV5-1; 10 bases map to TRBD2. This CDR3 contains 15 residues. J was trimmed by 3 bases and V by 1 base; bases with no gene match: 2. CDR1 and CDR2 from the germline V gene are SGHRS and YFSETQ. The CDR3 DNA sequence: TGCGCCAGCAGCTTGACTAGCGGGGAAACAGATACGCAGTATTTT. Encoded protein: CASSLTSGETDTQYF.

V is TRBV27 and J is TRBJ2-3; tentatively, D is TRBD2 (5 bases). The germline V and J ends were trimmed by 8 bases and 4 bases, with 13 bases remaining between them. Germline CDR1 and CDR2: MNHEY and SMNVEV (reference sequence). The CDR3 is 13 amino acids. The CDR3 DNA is TGTGCCAGCGCACGGGGTTTTGCAGATACGCAGTATTTT. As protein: CASARGFADTQYF.

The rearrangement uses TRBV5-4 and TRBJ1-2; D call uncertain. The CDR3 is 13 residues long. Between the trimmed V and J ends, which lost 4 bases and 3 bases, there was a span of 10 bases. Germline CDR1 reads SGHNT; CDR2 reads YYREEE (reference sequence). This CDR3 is CASSASFDYGYTF. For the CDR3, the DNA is TGTGCCAGCAGCGCCTCCTTCGACTATGGCTACACCTTC.

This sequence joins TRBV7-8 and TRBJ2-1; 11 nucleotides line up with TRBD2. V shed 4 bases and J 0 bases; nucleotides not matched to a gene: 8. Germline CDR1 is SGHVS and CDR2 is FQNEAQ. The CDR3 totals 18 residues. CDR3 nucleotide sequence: TGTGCCAGCAGCTGGGGACTAGCGGAGAAGAGCTCCTACAATGAGCAGTTCTTC. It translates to CASSWGLAEKSSYNEQFF. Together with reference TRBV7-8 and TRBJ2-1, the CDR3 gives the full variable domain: GAGVSQSPRYKVAKRGQDVALRCDPISGHVSLFWYQQALGQGPEFLTYFQNEAQLDKSGLPSDRFFAERPEGSVSTLKIQRTQQEDSAVYLCASSWGLAEKSSYNEQFFGPGTRLTVL.

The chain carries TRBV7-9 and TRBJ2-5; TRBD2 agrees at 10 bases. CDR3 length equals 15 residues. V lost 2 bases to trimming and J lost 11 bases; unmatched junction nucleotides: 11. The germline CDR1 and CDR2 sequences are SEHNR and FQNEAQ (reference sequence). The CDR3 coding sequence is TGTGCCAGCAGCTTACTAGCGGGAGCATCGAGAGAGCAGTACTTC. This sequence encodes CASSLLAGASREQYF.

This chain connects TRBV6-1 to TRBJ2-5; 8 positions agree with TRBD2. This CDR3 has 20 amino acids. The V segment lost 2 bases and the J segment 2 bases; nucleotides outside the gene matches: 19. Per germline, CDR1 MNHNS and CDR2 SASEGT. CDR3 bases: TGTGCCAGCAGTGAAAAAGACTTAGGTGAGCCAGCGGGAGTTCAAGAGACCCAGTACTTC. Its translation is CASSEKDLGEPAGVQETQYF.